The 7 T cell receptor beta chains given below trace back to one sample, sequenced in a study of cytotoxic CD8 clonotypes in ibrutinib-treated CLL. Sequenced by immunoSEQ multiplex PCR; TCRdb stores in-frame clones only, minus some. The sample contains about 24,000 clones, just under 80% of which appear only once. Sequencing was performed on PBMCs, taken before ibrutinib treatment. The receptors shown here come from a human donor with chronic lymphocytic leukemia.

The genes are TRBV12-5 and TRBJ2-2, with 9 bases matching TRBD1. This CDR3 contains 15 residues. The ends lost 7 bases at V and 3 bases at J; junction bases unmatched: 6. From germline, CDR1 is LGHNT and CDR2 FRNRAP. CDR3 sequence reads: CASERGQGDTGELFF. In DNA form, the CDR3 reads TGTGCTAGTGAACGGGGACAGGGAGACACCGGGGAGCTGTTTTTT. The complete variable domain, with remaining parts taken from reference TRBV12-5 and TRBJ2-2, reads DARVTQTPRHKVTEMGQEVTMRCQPILGHNTVFWYRQTMMQGLELLAYFRNRAPLDDSGMPKDRFSAEMPDATLATLKIQPSEPRDSAVYFCASERGQGDTGELFFGEGSRLTVL.

The V call is TRBV5-1, the J call TRBJ2-3; TRBD2 aligns across 9 bases. Germline values: CDR1 SGHRS, CDR2 YFSETQ. With V trimmed by 7 bases and J by 1 base, 10 bases remained unmatched. The CDR3 covers 16 residues. CDR3 in amino acids: CASSQAGGLGTDTQYF. The CDR3 coding sequence is TGCGCCAGCTCTCAGGCGGGAGGGCTGGGCACAGATACGCAGTATTTT.

The rearrangement uses TRBV7-2 and TRBJ1-5; 8 positions match TRBD1. The CDR3 is 14 residues long. CDR1 SGHTA and CDR2 FQGNSA come from the germline V gene. Trimming removed 3 bases from V and 7 bases from J; junction bases left unmatched: 5. CDR3 sequence reads: CASSFLQGGQPQHF. In nucleotides, the CDR3 is TGTGCCAGCAGCTTTTTACAGGGGGGACAGCCCCAGCATTTT. Complete variable domain (other parts from reference TRBV7-2 and TRBJ1-5): GAGVSQSPSNKVTEKGKDVELRCDPISGHTALYWYRQSLGQGLEFLIYFQGNSAPDKSGLPSDRFSAERTGGSVSTLTIQRTQQEDSAVYLCASSFLQGGQPQHFGDGTRLSIL.

V usage is TRBV2 and J usage is TRBJ1-2; 7 nucleotides line up with TRBD1. Germline assignment: CDR1 SNHLY and CDR2 FYNNEI. The CDR3 totals 14 residues. J was trimmed by 6 bases and V by 6 bases; bases with no gene match: 10. CDR3 DNA sequence: TGTGCCAGCAGGGGGAACAGGGGCTGGGATGGCTACACCTTC. It translates to CASRGNRGWDGYTF.

This chain links TRBV6-1 with TRBJ1-1; D not resolved. The CDR3 runs 14 residues. CDR1 MNHNS and CDR2 SASEGT come from the germline V gene. V lost 1 base and J lost 4, with 10 bases in between. The CDR3 protein is CASSEEAGITEAFF. The CDR3 DNA reads TGTGCCAGCAGTGAAGAGGCGGGAATCACTGAAGCTTTCTTT.

The rearrangement links TRBV7-2 to TRBJ2-1, with unresolved D. The CDR3 runs 15 residues. The germline V gene has CDR1 SGHTA and CDR2 FQGNSA. V was shortened by 4 bases and J by 8 bases, with 18 bases between the two germline ends. CDR3 sequence (DNA): TGTGCCAGCAGCTCTACGGACCCCTCCGTGGATGAGCAGTTCTTC. It encodes CASSSTDPSVDEQFF.

The DNA of the CDR3 is TGTGCCTGGAGGGTGACAGGGTCTCACTCCTACGAGCAGTACTTC. It yields the protein CAWRVTGSHSYEQYF. V usage is TRBV30 and J usage is TRBJ2-7, with 7 bases aligning to TRBD1. The germline gives CDR1 GTSNPN, CDR2 SVGIG (reference sequence). Unmatched junction bases numbered 8, after V lost 3 bases and J lost 0 bases. This CDR3 spans 15 amino acids.